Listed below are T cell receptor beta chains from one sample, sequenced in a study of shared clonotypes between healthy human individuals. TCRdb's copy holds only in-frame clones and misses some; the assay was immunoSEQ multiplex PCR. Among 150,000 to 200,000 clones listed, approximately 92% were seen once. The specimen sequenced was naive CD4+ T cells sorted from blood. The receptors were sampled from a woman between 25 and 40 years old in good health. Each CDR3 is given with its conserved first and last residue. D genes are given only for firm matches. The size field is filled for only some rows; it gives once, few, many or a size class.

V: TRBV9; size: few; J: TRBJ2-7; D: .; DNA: TGTGCCAGCAGCGTAGGTGGGGGCCAGCAGTACTTC; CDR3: CASSVGGGQQYF
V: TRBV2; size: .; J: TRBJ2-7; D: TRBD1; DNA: TGTGCCAGCAGAGGACAGGGGCTCTCATTAGAGCAGTACTTC; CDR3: CASRGQGLSLEQYF
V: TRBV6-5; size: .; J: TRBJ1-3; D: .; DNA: TGTGCCAGCAGATATCCGGGACACGACGGAAACACCATATATTTT; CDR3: CASRYPGHDGNTIYF
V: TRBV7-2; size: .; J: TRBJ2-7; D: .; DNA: TGTGCCAGCAGCTTAGCGCCCGGAGGCTCCTACGAGCAGTACTTC; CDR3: CASSLAPGGSYEQYF
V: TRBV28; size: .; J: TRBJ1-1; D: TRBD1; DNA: TGTGCCAGCAGTTTCGACAGGGTAGGGACTGAAGCTTTCTTT; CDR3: CASSFDRVGTEAFF
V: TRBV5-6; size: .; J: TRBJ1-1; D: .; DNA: TGTGCCAGCAGCGGAATGGGACGGACGAACACTGAAGCTTTCTTT; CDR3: CASSGMGRTNTEAFF
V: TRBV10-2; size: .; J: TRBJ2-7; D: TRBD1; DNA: TGCGCCAGCAGTGTCGGCAGGGGGTACGAGCAGTACTTC; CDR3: CASSVGRGYEQYF
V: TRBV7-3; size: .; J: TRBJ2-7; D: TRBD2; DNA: TGTGCCAGCAGCCCCTCCGCCACTAGCGGAGAGCAGTACTTC; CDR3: CASSPSATSGEQYF
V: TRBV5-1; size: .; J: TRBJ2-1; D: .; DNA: TGCGCCAGCAGCTTGGTCGGGGATGAGCAGTTCTTC; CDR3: CASSLVGDEQFF
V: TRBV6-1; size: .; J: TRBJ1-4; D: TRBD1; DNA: TGTGCCAGCAGTGCAAACAGGGGTACTAATGAAAAACTGTTTTTT; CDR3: CASSANRGTNEKLFF
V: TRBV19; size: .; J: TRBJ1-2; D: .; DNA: TGTGCCAGTAGTGGGGGAGGATCCGCTAACTATGGCTACACCTTC; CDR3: CASSGGGSANYGYTF
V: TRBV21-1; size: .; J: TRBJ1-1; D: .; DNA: TGTGCCAGCACCAAAGGGAGGAATAGGGGGGGGAACACTGAAGCTTTCTTT; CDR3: CASTKGRNRGGNTEAFF
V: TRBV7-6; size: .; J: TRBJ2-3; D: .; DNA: TGTGCCAGCAGCTTCGGACTCAGCACAGATACGCAGTATTTT; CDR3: CASSFGLSTDTQYF
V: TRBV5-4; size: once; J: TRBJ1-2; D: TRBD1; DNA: TGTGCCAGCAGCGAGGGACAGGGAAACTATGGCTACACCTTC; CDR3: CASSEGQGNYGYTF
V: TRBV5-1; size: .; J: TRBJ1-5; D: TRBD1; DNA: TGCGCCAGCAGCTCTCCGGGACAGGGTGACTCGCGCAATCAGCCCCAGCATTTT; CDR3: CASSSPGQGDSRNQPQHF
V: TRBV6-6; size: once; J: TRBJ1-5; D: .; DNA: TGTGCCAGCACCCCGTTTGTGGGCATCCCGCCCCAGCATTTT; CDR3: CASTPFVGIPPQHF
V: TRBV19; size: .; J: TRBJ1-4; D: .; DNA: TGTGCCAGTAGCCCGACTGTGAATGAAAAACTGTTTTTT; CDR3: CASSPTVNEKLFF
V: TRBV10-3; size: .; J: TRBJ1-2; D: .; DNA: TGTGCCATCAGTGCCAAACAGGGAGGAGGCTACACCTTC; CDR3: CAISAKQGGGYTF
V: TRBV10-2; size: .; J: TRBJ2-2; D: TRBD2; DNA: TGCGCCAGCCGCCTCACTAGCGGCCGCACCGGGGAGCTGTTTTTT; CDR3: CASRLTSGRTGELFF
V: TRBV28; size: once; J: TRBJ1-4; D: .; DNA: TGTGCCAGCAGTGCAGCGACAGGTCCTAATGAAAAACTGTTTTTT; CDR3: CASSAATGPNEKLFF
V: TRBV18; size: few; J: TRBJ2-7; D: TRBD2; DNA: TGTGCCAGCTCACCGGGCGGGAGTTACGAGCAGTACTTC; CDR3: CASSPGGSYEQYF
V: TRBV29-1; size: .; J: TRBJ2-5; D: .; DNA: TGCAGCGTTGAAGATTTACGCGGTTCCCAAGAGACCCAGTACTTC; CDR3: CSVEDLRGSQETQYF
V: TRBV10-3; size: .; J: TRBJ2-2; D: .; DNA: TGTGCCATCAGTGCCTCGGGACAAGCGAACACCGGGGAGCTGTTTTTT; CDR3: CAISASGQANTGELFF
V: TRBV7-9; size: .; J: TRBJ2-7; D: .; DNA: TGTGCCAGCAGCTTAGGGACAGAGAGAGCGTACGAGCAGTACTTC; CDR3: CASSLGTERAYEQYF
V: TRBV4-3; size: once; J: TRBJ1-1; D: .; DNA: TGCGCCAGCAGCCAGCGGGGGCTTAACACTGAAGCTTTCTTT; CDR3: CASSQRGLNTEAFF
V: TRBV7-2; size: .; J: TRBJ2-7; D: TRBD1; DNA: TGTGCCAGCAGCTTTATGGCAGGGGGCAGTTACGAGCAGTACTTC; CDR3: CASSFMAGGSYEQYF
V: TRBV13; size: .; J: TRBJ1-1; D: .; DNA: TGTGCCAGCAGCTTAACGGAGACTGAAGCTTTCTTT; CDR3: CASSLTETEAFF
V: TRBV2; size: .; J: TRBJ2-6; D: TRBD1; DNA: TGTGCCAGCGGCGACAGGGGTCAGGCTGGGGCCAACGTCCTGACTTTC; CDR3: CASGDRGQAGANVLTF
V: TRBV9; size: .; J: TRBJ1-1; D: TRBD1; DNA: TGTGCCAGCAGCGTAGTGGGGACAGCAAACACTGAAGCTTTCTTT; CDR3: CASSVVGTANTEAFF
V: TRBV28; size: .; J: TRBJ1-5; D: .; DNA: TGTGCCAGCAGTTTGGGGTCAAATCAGCCCCAGCATTTT; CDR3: CASSLGSNQPQHF
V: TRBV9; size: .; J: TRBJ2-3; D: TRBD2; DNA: TGTGCCAGCAGCGTAGATAGCGGGAGGGCTCGAGATACGCAGTATTTT; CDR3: CASSVDSGRARDTQYF
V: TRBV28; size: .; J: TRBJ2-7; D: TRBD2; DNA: TGTGCCATCCACAGCGGGACTAGCGGGCTCCCCGACGAGCAGTACTTC; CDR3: CAIHSGTSGLPDEQYF
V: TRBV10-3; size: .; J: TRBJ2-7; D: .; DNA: TGTGCCATCAGTGGGGCCCTTTACGAGCAGTACTTC; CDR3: CAISGALYEQYF
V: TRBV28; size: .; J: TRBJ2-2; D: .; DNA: TGTGCCAGCAGACCCGGGGACACCATCACCGGGGAGCTGTTTTTT; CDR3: CASRPGDTITGELFF
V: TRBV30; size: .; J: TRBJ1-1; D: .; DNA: TGTGCCTGGAGTGTCTCAGCGAACACTGAAGCTTTCTTT; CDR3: CAWSVSANTEAFF
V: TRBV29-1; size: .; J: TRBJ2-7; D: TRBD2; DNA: TGCAGTCTCCGGCCACTCTATAGCGGGAGGGCCAGGTACGAGCAGTACTTC; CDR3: CSLRPLYSGRARYEQYF
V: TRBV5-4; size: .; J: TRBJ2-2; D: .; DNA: TGTGCCAGCAGCTTGAGTTTGGTACAGGGTAGCACCGGGGAGCTGTTTTTT; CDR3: CASSLSLVQGSTGELFF
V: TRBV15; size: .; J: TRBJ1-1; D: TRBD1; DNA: TGTGCCACCAGCAGAGATCGGGGACAGGGTCGCTTCTTT; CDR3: CATSRDRGQGRFF
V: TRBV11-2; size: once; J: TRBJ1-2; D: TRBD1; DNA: TGTGCCAGCAGCTTTATTCGAGACAGGGGGCGCGACGGTCTCCATGGCTACACCTTC; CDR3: CASSFIRDRGRDGLHGYTF
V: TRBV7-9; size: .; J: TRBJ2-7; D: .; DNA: TGTGCCAGCAGCTTAGCGGATGGCCTCCCTTACTTC; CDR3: CASSLADGLPYF
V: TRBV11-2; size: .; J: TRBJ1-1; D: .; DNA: TGTGCCAGCAGCTTAGGGTTAAACAGGGAAGCTTTCTTT; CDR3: CASSLGLNREAFF